This T cell receptor beta chain is from a study of control samples from healthy donors and cancer patients. The CDR3 consists of 15 residues. The germline V gene encodes CDR1 LGHDT and CDR2 YNNKEL (reference sequence). With V trimmed by 1 base and J by 7 bases, 4 bases remained unmatched. Some clones are missing from TCRdb's copy, which holds only in-frame ones; the method was immunoSEQ multiplex PCR. The sample includes 120,000 or so clones, about 87% of them seen just once. J is TRBJ1-6 and V is TRBV3-1 (or the pseudogene TRBV3-2), with 7 bases that match TRBD1. This sequence was found in a man between 60 and 75 years old in good health. The sample comprised blood. CDR3 protein: CASSQAGTVNSPLHF. The CDR3 bases are TGTGCCAGCAGCCAAGCTGGGACAGTGAATTCACCCCTCCACTTT.